This T cell receptor beta chain stems from a study of identical twins. Using its own MiXCR run on the 5' RACE reads, TCRdb lists one record per CDR3 protein. Counted here are about 700,000 distinct CDR3 sequences, 8.6% occurring once; the ten biggest clones make up approximately 0.89%. The CDR3 contains 13 residues. The junction had 6 bases not matched to a gene; V was cut back by 6 bases and J by 4 bases. Germline V lookup: CDR1 DFQATT, CDR2 SNEGSKA (reference sequence). The same specimen was also included in a second study, on yellow fever vaccine responses in identical twins.

This chain links TRBV20-1 with TRBJ2-7, with TRBD1 matching over 10 bases. The clonotype was recovered from a woman in her late teens or twenties in good health. The sample taken for sequencing was PBMCs. The CDR3, as DNA: TGCAGTGCCCTGACAGGGGGCGGATACGAGCAGTACTTC. Its protein is CSALTGGGYEQYF.